One TCR beta chain is described in this entry. Distinct nucleotide sequences in the sample also encode this CDR3. These data originate in a study of blood T cell repertoires in COVID-19. Study overall: Sources were T cells, B-cell-depleted T cells, or PBMCs; the material itself was cDNA or gDNA.

Some clones are missing from TCRdb's copy, which holds only in-frame ones; the method was immunoSEQ multiplex PCR. The sample has fewer than 110,000 clones, about nine tenths seen once; the top ten hold about 15%. The CDR3 loop spans 17 amino acids. The sequenced material came from peripheral blood. The sequence came from a woman aged 80 or over in a cohort sampled during active COVID-19. The V gene is TRBV21-1, the J gene TRBJ2-1; the table assigns TRBD2, which was not confirmed against the DNA. TRBV21-1 is a pseudogene segment. CDR3 DNA: TGTGCCCTCAATTGGGTTAGCGGGGACTGCTCCTACAATGAGCAGTTCTTC. This translates into CALNWVSGDCSYNEQFF.